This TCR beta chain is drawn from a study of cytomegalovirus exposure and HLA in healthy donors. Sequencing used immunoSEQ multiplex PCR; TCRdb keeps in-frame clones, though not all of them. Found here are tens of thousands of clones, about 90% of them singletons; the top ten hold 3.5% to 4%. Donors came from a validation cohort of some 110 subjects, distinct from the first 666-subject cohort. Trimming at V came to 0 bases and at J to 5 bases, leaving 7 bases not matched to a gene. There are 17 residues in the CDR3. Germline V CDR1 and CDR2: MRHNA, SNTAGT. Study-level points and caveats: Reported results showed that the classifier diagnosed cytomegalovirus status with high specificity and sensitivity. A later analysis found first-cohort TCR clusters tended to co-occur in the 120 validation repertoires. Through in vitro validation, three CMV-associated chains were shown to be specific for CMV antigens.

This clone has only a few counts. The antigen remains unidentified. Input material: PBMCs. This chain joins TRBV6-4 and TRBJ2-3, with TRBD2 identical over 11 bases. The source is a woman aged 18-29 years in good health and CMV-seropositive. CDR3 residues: CASSDSSSGGQVDTQYF. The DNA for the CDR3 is TGTGCCAGCAGTGACTCGTCTAGCGGGGGGCAGGTAGATACGCAGTATTTT.